The clone carrying this T cell receptor beta chain occurred many times. Germline V gene sequence: CDR1 MNHEY, CDR2 SVGAGI. Trimming took off 8 bases at V and 0 bases at J, with 11 bases between the two ends. The length of the CDR3 is 14 residues. TCRdb reprocessed the RT-PCR reads with MiXCR, giving one entry per CDR3 protein. The repertoire holds about 700,000 distinct CDR3 sequences, with approximately 15% as singletons. What was sequenced was memory CD4+ T cells from blood. This receptor was identified in a female donor in good health, serving as a healthy control. The rearrangement joins TRBV6-5 to TRBJ1-5, with D perhaps matching TRBD1 (6 bases). The CDR3 bases are TGTGCCAGCCGACAGGCTAATAGCAATCAGCCCCAGCATTTT. Protein sequence: CASRQANSNQPQHF.